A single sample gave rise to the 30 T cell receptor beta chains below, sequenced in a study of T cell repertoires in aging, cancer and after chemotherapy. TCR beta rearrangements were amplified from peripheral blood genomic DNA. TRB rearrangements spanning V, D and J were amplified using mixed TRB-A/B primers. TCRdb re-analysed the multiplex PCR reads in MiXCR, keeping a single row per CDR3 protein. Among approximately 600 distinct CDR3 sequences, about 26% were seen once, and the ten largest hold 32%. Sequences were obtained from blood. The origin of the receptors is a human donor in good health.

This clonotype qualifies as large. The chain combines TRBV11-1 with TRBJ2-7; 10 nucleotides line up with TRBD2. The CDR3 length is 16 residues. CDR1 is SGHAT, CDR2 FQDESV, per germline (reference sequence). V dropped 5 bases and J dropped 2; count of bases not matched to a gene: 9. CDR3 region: CASSLDGLAGAYEQYF. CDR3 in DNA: TGTGCCAGCAGCCTAGACGGGCTAGCGGGGGCCTACGAGCAGTACTTC.

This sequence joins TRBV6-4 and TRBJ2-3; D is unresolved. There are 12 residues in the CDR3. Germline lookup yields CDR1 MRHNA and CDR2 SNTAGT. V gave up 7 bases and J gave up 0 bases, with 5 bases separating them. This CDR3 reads CASKSSTDTQYF. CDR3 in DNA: TGTGCCAGCAAGTCAAGCACAGATACGCAGTATTTT.

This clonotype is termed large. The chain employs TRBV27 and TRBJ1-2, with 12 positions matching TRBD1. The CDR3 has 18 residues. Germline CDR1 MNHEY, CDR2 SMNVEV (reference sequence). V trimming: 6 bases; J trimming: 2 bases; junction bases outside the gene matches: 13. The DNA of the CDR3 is TGTGCCAGCAGCCCAGCGGGACAGGGGGCAAGGGGGAACTATGGCTACACCTTC. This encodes CASSPAGQGARGNYGYTF.

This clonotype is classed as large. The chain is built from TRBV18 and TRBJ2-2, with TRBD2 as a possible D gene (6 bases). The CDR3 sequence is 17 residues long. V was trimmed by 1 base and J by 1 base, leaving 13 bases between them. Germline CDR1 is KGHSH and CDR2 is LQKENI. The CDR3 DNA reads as TGTGCCAGCTCACCACGGGGGGTAGCAGTGAACACCGGGGAGCTGTTTTTT. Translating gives CASSPRGVAVNTGELFF.

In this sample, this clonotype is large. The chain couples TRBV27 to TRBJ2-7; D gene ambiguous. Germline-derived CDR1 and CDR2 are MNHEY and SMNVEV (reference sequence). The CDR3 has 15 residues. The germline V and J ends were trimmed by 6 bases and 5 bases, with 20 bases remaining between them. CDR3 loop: CASRKPGLIRDEQYF. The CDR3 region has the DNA TGTGCCAGCAGAAAACCGGGCCTCATCCGGGACGAGCAGTACTTC.

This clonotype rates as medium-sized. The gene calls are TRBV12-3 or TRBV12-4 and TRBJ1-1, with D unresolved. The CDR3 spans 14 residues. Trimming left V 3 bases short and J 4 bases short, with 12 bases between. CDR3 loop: CASSLLEGGTEAFF. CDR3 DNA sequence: TGTGCCAGCAGTTTGTTGGAAGGAGGCACTGAAGCTTTCTTT.

CDR3: CASSPLAGTYEQYF. The CDR3 DNA sequence: TGCGCCAGCAGCCCTCTAGCGGGAACCTACGAGCAGTACTTC. The rearrangement links TRBV5-1 to TRBJ2-7; 9 bases align to TRBD2. V shed 4 bases, J shed 2 bases, and the junction held 4 bases outside the gene matches. This CDR3 is 14 amino acids long. Germline CDR1 and CDR2: SGHRS and YFSETQ.

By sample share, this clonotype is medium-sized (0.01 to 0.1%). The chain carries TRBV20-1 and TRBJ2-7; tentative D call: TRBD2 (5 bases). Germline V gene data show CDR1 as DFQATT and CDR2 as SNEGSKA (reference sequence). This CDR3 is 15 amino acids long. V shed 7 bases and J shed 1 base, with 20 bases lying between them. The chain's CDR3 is CSVRGFGHVSYEQYF. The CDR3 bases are TGCAGTGTTCGCGGGTTCGGCCACGTTTCCTACGAGCAGTACTTC.

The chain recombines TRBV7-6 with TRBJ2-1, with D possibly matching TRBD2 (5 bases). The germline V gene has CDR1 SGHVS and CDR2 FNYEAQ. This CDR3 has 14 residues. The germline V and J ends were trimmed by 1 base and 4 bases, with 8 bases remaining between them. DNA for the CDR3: TGTGCCAGCAGCTTAGGCGGGTTTTACAATGAGCAGTTCTTC. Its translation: CASSLGGFYNEQFF.

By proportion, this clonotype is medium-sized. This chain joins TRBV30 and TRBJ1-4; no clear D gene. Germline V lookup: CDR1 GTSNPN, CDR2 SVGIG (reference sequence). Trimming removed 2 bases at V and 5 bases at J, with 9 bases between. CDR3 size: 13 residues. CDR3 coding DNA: TGTGCCTGGAGTTTAGAGGAGAATGAAAAACTGTTTTTT. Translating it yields CAWSLEENEKLFF.

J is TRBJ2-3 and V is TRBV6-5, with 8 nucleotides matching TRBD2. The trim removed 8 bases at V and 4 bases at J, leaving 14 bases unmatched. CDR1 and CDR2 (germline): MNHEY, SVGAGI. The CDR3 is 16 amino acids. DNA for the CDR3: TGTGCCAGCCATACGGGGGGGACGGCGGGAGCAGATACGCAGTATTTT. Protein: CASHTGGTAGADTQYF.

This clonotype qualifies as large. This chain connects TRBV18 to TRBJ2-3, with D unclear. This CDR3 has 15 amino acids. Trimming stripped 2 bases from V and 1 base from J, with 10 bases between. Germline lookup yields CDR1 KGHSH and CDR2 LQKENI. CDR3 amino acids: CASSPILRGTDTQYF. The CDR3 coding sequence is TGTGCCAGCTCACCAATACTAAGAGGCACAGATACGCAGTATTTT.

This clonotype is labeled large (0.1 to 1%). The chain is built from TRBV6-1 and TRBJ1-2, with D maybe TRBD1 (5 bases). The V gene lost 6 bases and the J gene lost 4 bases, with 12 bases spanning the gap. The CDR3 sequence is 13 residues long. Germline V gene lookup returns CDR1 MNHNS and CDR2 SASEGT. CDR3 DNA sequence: TGTGCCAGCAGACATCGGGGGGGCTATGGCTACACCTTC. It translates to CASRHRGGYGYTF.

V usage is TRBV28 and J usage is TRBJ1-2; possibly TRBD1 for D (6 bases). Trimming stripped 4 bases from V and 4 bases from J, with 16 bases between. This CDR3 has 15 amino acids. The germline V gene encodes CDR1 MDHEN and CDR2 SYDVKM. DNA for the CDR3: TGTGCCAGCAGTTCCGTTCGACAGGTTAGCTATGGCTACACCTTC. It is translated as CASSSVRQVSYGYTF.

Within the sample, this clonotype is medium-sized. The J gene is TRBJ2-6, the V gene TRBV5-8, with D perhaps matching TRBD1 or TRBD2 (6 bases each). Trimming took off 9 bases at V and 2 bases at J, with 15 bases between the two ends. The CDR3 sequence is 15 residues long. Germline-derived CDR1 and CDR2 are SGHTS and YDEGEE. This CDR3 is CATNRGVAGANVLTF. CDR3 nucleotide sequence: TGTGCCACCAATAGGGGGGTGGCTGGGGCCAACGTCCTGACTTTC.

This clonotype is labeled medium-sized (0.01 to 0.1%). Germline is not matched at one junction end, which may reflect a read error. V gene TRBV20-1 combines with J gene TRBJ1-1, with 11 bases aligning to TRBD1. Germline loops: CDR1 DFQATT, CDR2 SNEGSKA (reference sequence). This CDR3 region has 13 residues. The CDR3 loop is CSARGQGAGEAFF. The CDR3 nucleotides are TGCAGTGCGAGAGGACAGGGGGCGGGTGAAGCTTTCTTT.

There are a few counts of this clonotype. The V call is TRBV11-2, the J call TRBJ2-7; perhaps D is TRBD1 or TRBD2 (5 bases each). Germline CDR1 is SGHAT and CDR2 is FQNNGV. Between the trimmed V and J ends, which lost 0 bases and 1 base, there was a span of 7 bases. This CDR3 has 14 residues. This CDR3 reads CASSLEGPSYEQYF. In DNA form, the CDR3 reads TGTGCCAGCAGCTTAGAGGGACCATCCTACGAGCAGTACTTC.

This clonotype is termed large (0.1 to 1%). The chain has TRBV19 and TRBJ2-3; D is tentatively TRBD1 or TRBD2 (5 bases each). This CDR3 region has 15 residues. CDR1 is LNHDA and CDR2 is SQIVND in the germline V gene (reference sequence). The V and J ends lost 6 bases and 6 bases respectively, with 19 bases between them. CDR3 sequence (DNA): TGTGCCAGTAGACCGGGACCGGGTTATGTGGATACGCAGTATTTT. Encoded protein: CASRPGPGYVDTQYF.

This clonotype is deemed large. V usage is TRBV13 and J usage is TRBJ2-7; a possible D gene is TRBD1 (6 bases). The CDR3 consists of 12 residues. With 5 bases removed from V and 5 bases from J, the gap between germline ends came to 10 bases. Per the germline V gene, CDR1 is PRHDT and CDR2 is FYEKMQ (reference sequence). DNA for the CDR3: TGTGCCAGCAGCAAACAGGGCGACGAGCAGTACTTC. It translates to CASSKQGDEQYF.

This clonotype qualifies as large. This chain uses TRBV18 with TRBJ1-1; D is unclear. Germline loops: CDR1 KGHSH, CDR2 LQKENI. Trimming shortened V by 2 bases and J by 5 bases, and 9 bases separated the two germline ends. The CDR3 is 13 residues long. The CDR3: CASSPGVGTEAFF. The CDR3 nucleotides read TGTGCCAGCTCACCAGGGGTGGGGACTGAAGCTTTCTTT.

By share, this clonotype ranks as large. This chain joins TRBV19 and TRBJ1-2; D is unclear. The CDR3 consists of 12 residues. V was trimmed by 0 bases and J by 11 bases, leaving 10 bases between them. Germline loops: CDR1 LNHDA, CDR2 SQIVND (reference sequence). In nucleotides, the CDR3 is TGTGCCAGTAGTATAGATGAAGGGCGTTACACCTTC. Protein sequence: CASSIDEGRYTF.

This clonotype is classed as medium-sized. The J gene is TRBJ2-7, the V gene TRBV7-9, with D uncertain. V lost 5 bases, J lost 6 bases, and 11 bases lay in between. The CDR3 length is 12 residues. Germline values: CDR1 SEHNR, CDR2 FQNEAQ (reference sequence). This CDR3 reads CASSLALGEQYF. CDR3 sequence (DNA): TGTGCCAGCAGCCTCGCGCTAGGCGAGCAGTACTTC.

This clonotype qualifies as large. CDR3 amino acids: CASSTTGRPYEQYF. CDR3 in DNA: TGTGCCAGCAGTACCACAGGGAGGCCCTACGAGCAGTACTTC. This chain connects TRBV6-6 to TRBJ2-7; either TRBD1 or TRBD2 may supply D (6 bases each). V lost 5 bases to trimming and J lost 2 bases, with 13 bases between them. The length of the CDR3 is 14 residues. Germline CDR1 reads MNHNY; CDR2 reads SVGAGI (reference sequence).

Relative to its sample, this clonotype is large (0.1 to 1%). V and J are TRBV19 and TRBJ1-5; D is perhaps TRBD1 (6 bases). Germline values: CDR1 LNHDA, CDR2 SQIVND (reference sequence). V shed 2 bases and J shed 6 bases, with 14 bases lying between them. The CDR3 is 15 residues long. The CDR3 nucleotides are TGTGCCAGTAGTATATCCTGGGGGCGCGGTCAGCCCCAGCATTTT. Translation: CASSISWGRGQPQHF.

The CDR3 DNA follows: TGCAGCGTTGGGGGACTAGCGGGGATGGGGGAGCAGTACTTC. Protein: CSVGGLAGMGEQYF. This chain joins TRBV29-1 and TRBJ2-7; 13 nucleotides match TRBD2. The germline CDR1 and CDR2 sequences are SQVTM and ANQGSEA. The trim removed 4 bases at V and 7 bases at J, leaving 7 bases unmatched. There are 14 residues in the CDR3.

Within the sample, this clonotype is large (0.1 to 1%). The CDR3: CASSSREDQPQHF. The CDR3, as DNA: TGTGCCAGCAGTTCCAGGGAGGATCAGCCCCAGCATTTT. The chain has TRBV6-5 and TRBJ1-5; perhaps TRBD1 as D (5 bases). Germline values: CDR1 MNHEY, CDR2 SVGAGI. The CDR3 has 13 amino acids. The V and J ends lost 4 bases and 5 bases respectively, with 9 bases between them.

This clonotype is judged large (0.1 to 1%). The CDR3 reads CASGIPGGGGTGELFF. The DNA of the CDR3 is TGTGCCAGCGGTATCCCAGGAGGGGGTGGCACCGGGGAGCTGTTTTTT. V is TRBV6-5 and J is TRBJ2-2; tentatively, D is TRBD1 or TRBD2 (6 bases each). The germline V and J ends were trimmed by 8 bases and 4 bases, with 20 bases remaining between them. The CDR3 is 16 amino acids. From germline, CDR1 is MNHEY and CDR2 SVGAGI.

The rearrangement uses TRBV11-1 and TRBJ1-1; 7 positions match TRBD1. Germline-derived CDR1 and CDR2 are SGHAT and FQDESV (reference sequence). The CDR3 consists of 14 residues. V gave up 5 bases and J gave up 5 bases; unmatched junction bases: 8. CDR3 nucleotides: TGTGCCAGCAGCCACCGGGACAGCGGGACTGAAGCTTTCTTT. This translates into CASSHRDSGTEAFF.

CDR3 protein: CSAEGGEQFF. The CDR3 DNA is TGCAGCGCCGAAGGGGGTGAGCAGTTCTTC. This chain joins TRBV29-1 and TRBJ2-1, with D maybe TRBD1 (6 bases). From germline, CDR1 is SQVTM and CDR2 ANQGSEA. The CDR3 contains 10 residues. V was shortened by 7 bases and J by 9 bases, with 10 bases between the two germline ends.

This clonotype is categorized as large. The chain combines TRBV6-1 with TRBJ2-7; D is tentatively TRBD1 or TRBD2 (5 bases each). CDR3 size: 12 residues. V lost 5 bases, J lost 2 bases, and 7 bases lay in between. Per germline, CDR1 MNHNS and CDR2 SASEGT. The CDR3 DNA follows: TGTGCCAGCAGTAGAGGGGCCTACGAGCAGTACTTC. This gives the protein CASSRGAYEQYF.